This T cell receptor (beta chain) was identified during a study of T cell responses to AZD1222 COVID-19 vaccine (dated by TCRdb to the early 2020s). In the study overall: A total of around 240 trial participants underwent TCR sequencing, of whom 207 received two doses of AZD1222 and some 25 received two doses of the MenACWY control vaccine. Trial participants were enrolled by age into 18-55, 56-69 and 70-plus year subgroups, with approximately 150, 30 and 60 TCR-sequenced participants respectively. Paper-wide results and their limitations: The vaccine-associated CD4 TCRs covered the entire spike protein, and the dominant responses fell in regions 160-218 and 743-854. Conclusions about previously exposed vaccinees are limited, since just 6 or 7 AZD1222 recipients were seropositive for SARS-CoV-2 at baseline. Because no day 14 peak-response samples were available, the repertoires could be characterized only after the peak T cell response. Reportedly, close to half of the unique spike-specific TCRs recognized epitopes lying outside the regions that are mutated in the B.1.351 and B.1.1.7 variants. Spike-specific TCR breadth and depth rose significantly after two AZD1222 doses compared with day 0 and with MenACWY recipients. The 56-69-year group was small, and its depth increase did not reach significance, likely because of low power. Participants were mostly white British, with more females than males. The authors suggested clonal diversity may have been underestimated.

According to the germline V gene, CDR1 reads MGHRA and CDR2 reads YSYEKL. V is pruned by 0 bases and J by 5 bases, leaving 8 bases of the junction without a gene match. Counted from cysteine to phenylalanine, this CDR3 has 17 amino acids. The retained sequence is limited to the CDR3, 51 bases, with the frame set at the first base. Turning to this clone: The target of this receptor is not known. The input lacks base qualities; no much larger clone sits a single base away.

The CDR3 regions of human TCRbeta chains were analyzed by immunosequencing. In the source study's methods: TCRs in the repertoires were matched against a reference library of SARS-CoV-2-specific TCRs that had been generated with the MIRA antigen-specificity platform. Breadth meant the fraction of unique TCRs that were SARS-CoV-2-associated, whereas depth meant the fraction of total T cells that were SARS-CoV-2-associated. Using the MIRA data, every spike-specific TCR was mapped to the spike region that the TCR reacted to and assigned to either a CD4 or a CD8 class. Log10-transformed breadth and depth values were compared by one-way ANOVA with Sidak's multiple comparisons tests. The table comes from immuneACCESS by way of TCRdb, which keeps in-frame sequences with V and J called. Part of the clones is missing from these tables; in studies checked, under half for an unresolved V gene and the rest for unknown reasons. V and J calls and clone size are given by that table; D and trimming were obtained from the DNA. This sample holds 90,000 to 120,000 clones; about nine tenths were observed only once. Of the sample, 5% to 8% falls within the top ten clones.

The time point label here, explained by the study, means: about 28 days (+/-7) after the second vaccine dose. AZD1222 recipients given second doses at about 4 weeks or at about 12 weeks were pooled, since spike-specific TCR depth and breadth were not found to differ between the two schedules. Vaccinee samples came from UK trials COV001 and COV002, including a single-blind randomized controlled phase 2/3 trial of AZD1222 (ChAdOx1 nCoV-19) in healthy adults. Trial participant PBMC samples were collected at day 0 and day 28 after the second dose for TCRbeta chain sequencing. This sequence uses TRBV4-1 and TRBJ2-2, with 8 bases aligning to TRBD2. Specimen: peripheral blood, collected 28 days after the second AZD1222 dose. This sequence was found in an adult who received the AZD1222 COVID-19 vaccine. The CDR3 corresponds to CASSQDDGRARTGELFF. The DNA sequence is given as TGCGCCAGCAGCCAAGATGACGGGAGGGCTCGGACCGGGGAGCTGTTTTTT.